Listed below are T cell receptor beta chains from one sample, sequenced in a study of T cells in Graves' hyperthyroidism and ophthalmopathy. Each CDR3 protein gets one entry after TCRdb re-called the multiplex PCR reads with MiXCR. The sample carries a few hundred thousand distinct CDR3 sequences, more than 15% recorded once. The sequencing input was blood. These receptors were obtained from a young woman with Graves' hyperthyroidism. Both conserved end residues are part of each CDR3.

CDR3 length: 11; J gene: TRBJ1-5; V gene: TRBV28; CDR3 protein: CASSSDQPQHF
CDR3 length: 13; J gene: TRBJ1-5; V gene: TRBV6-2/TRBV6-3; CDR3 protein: CASSHRASQPQHF
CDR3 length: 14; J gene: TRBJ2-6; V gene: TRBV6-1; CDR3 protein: CASSSGLRANVLTF
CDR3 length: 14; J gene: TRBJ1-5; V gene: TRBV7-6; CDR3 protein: CASSLEAGNQPQHF
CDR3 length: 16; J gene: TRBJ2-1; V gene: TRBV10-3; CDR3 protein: CAISTTGTSGENEQFF
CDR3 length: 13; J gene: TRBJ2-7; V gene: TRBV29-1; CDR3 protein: CSVDGTDGYEQYF
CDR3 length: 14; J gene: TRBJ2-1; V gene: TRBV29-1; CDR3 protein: CSVGREGSYNEQFF
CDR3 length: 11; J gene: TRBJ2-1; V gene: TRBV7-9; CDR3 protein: CASSFFDEQFF
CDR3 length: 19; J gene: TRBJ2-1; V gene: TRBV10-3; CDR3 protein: CAISGPLGTSGHSYNEQFF
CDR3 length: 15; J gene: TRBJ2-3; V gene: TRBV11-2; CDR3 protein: CASSGTGFGTDTQYF
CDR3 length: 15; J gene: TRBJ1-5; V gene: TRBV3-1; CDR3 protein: CASSHGPYENQPQHF
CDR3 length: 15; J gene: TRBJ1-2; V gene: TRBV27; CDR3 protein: CASSLTGGSGYGYTF
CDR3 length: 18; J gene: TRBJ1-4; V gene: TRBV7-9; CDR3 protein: CASSRTPTGRGTNEKLFF
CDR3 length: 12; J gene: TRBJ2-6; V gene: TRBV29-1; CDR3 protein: CSALSGANVLTF
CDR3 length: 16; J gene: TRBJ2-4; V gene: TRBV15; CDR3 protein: CATSRDSGEAKNIQYF
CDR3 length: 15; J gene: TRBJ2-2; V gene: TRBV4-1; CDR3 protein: CASSPRQGFTGELFF